The entry below gives a single T cell receptor (beta chain) sequence along with its context. Other DNA sequences in this sample translate to the same CDR3. This sample is drawn from a study of shared clonotypes between healthy human individuals. Profiling relied on immunoSEQ multiplex PCR, and the TCRdb table lists in-frame clones only, not all of them. In the table there are 1.5 million to 2.5 million clones, about 95% of which are singletons. CDR3 length equals 14 residues. Trimming shortened V by 1 base and J by 5 bases, and 8 bases separated the two germline ends. Germline CDR1 reads SGHTA; CDR2 reads FQGTGA. Only CD45RO-negative cells positively selected for CCR7 counted as naive CD8 cells, so terminally differentiated effector memory CD45RA+ cells were excluded.

Material for sequencing was naive CD8+ T cells sorted from blood. This clonotype was sampled from a man aged 18 to 30 in good health. This chain joins TRBV7-3 and TRBJ2-2, with D perhaps matching TRBD2 (5 bases). The CDR3 DNA reads TGTGCCAGCAGCTTAATAGGAGGAACCGGGGAGCTGTTTTTT. Its protein product is CASSLIGGTGELFF.